These T cell receptor beta chains were read from a single sample in a study of blood T cell repertoires in COVID-19. Libraries were prepared by immunoSEQ multiplex PCR; TCRdb keeps only in-frame clonotypes and omits some of them. The repertoire has about 200,000 clones, 82% of them found once; the top ten carry less than 9.5%. Input material: peripheral blood. These TCRs come from a woman aged 55 to 70 with COVID-19, enrolled during active disease. Both conserved end residues are part of each CDR3. The D gene is left open where the match is weak. Clone size is stated in some rows and not others, as once, few, many or a class when expanded.

.,TRBV30,.,TRBJ1-1,15,CAWSVPRGEGTEAFF,TGTGCCTGGAGTGTCCCCAGGGGAGAGGGCACTGAAGCTTTCTTT
.,TRBV7-9,TRBD2,TRBJ2-1,14,CASSLTLAGDEQFF,TGTGCCAGCAGCCTTACACTAGCGGGGGATGAGCAGTTCTTC
.,TRBV11-2,.,TRBJ1-1,15,CASRHAGTKNTEAFF,TGTGCCAGCAGACATGCCGGGACAAAGAACACTGAAGCTTTCTTT
few,TRBV10-1,TRBD1,TRBJ2-3,16,CASSGDRGRGTDTQYF,TGCGCCAGCAGTGGTGACAGGGGGCGCGGCACAGATACGCAGTATTTT
.,TRBV2,TRBD1,TRBJ1-1,14,CASRSDRASREAFF,TGTGCCAGCAGGTCGGACAGGGCTTCGAGGGAAGCTTTCTTT
.,TRBV28,TRBD1,TRBJ2-7,11,CASRGGTGNDF,TGTGCCAGCCGGGGCGGGACAGGGAATGACTTC
.,TRBV27,TRBD2,TRBJ2-7,15,CASSSRLAGAYEQYF,TGTGCCAGCAGTTCCCGACTAGCGGGTGCCTACGAGCAGTACTTC
.,TRBV18,TRBD1,TRBJ1-2,14,CASSPQDRAGGYTF,TGTGCCAGCTCACCTCAGGACAGGGCGGGTGGCTACACCTTC
.,TRBV6-1,TRBD2,TRBJ2-5,16,CASSGDIAGGRETQYF,TGTGCCAGCAGTGGTGATATAGCGGGGGGGCGGGAGACCCAGTACTTC
.,TRBV5-6,.,TRBJ2-5,14,CASSLRQAGETQYF,TGTGCCAGCAGCTTGAGACAGGCGGGAGAGACCCAGTACTTC
once,TRBV5-1,TRBD1,TRBJ2-1,16,CASSRDSDTSYNEQFF,TGCGCCAGCAGCAGGGACAGCGATACCTCCTACAATGAGCAGTTCTTC
.,TRBV29-1,TRBD1,TRBJ1-2,14,CSVELGQGACGYTF,TGCAGCGTTGAATTAGGGCAGGGGGCTTGTGGCTACACCTTC
.,TRBV7-3,.,TRBJ2-1,13,CASSSGGVGNQFF,TGTGCCAGCAGCTCCGGCGGGGTGGGGAATCAGTTCTTC
once,TRBV5-1,.,TRBJ2-1,15,CASSLGGDSYNEQFF,TGCGCCAGCAGCTTGGGCGGGGACAGTTACAATGAGCAGTTCTTC
.,TRBV7-9,.,TRBJ2-1,14,CASSFSVSGYEQFF,TGTGCCAGCAGCTTTTCGGTGAGCGGGTATGAGCAGTTCTTC
.,TRBV9,.,TRBJ1-4,14,CASSGRGTNEKLFF,TGTGCCAGCAGCGGCAGGGGTACTAATGAAAAACTGTTTTTT
once,TRBV3-1/TRBV3-2,TRBD2,TRBJ2-7,18,CASSPAVRLLAGTYEQYF,TGTGCCAGCAGCCCCGCCGTCCGGTTACTAGCGGGGACCTACGAGCAGTACTTC
once,TRBV7-2,TRBD1,TRBJ2-4,15,CASSSQGAKLDIQYF,TGTGCCAGCAGCTCCCAGGGGGCGAAACTCGACATTCAGTACTTC
.,TRBV10-3,TRBD2,TRBJ2-2,17,CAIRASGSTSYTGELFF,TGTGCCATCAGGGCTAGCGGGAGTACCTCGTACACCGGGGAGCTGTTTTTT
few,TRBV18,.,TRBJ2-5,13,CASCPTAQETQYF,TGTGCCAGCTGCCCCACAGCTCAGGAGACCCAGTACTTC
.,TRBV27,TRBD2,TRBJ2-3,15,CASSLTGGPGDTQYF,TGTGCCAGCAGTTTAACGGGAGGGCCGGGAGATACGCAGTATTTT
once,TRBV14,TRBD2,TRBJ2-1,18,CASSPGGGTSGTYNEQFF,TGTGCCAGCAGCCCCGGGGGCGGGACTAGCGGTACCTACAATGAGCAGTTCTTC
few,TRBV5-4,TRBD1,TRBJ1-1,14,CASSRQGGNTEAFF,TGTGCCAGCAGCCGACAGGGAGGGAACACTGAAGCTTTCTTT
.,TRBV6-1,TRBD2,TRBJ2-3,17,CASSEWLAGGDTDTQYF,TGTGCCAGCAGTGAATGGCTAGCGGGAGGGGATACAGATACGCAGTATTTT
.,TRBV2,.,TRBJ2-5,14,CASTVEYRQETQYF,TGTGCCAGCACCGTAGAGTACAGACAAGAGACCCAGTACTTC
once,TRBV6-4,.,TRBJ2-1,18,CASSDKALEAKRDNEQFF,TGTGCCAGCAGTGACAAAGCCCTCGAGGCAAAGAGGGACAATGAGCAGTTCTTC